This TCR beta chain originates from a study of STAT3 mutations in large granular lymphocyte leukemia. Study-wide background: Immunosuppressive therapy was given to more than half of T-LGLL patients. Study outcomes and limitations: A small but highly pathogenic clone may have been missed. Some patients had dominant TCR clones larger than their STAT3 mutant burden. At least one immunodominant TCR beta clonotype appeared in every T-cell large granular lymphocyte leukemia patient.

With 3 bases removed from V and 2 bases from J, the gap between germline ends came to 13 bases. The CDR3 runs 15 residues. Germline V gives CDR1 SGDLS, CDR2 YYNGEE. Assay: immunoSEQ multiplex PCR; the TCRdb copy retains only in-frame clones and omits some. The sample yields about 13,000 clones, approximately 85% seen once. About this clone itself: Its specificity is unknown.

The sequence was obtained from a human donor with T large granular lymphocyte leukemia. Some clones in this sample may be carry-over from other donors' samples. The V gene is TRBV9, the J gene TRBJ2-3; D might be TRBD1 (6 bases). The sample comprised PBMCs. The CDR3 spells CASSALGALTDTQYF. For the CDR3, the DNA is TGTGCCAGCAGCGCTCTGGGGGCGCTCACAGATACGCAGTATTTT.